This TCR beta chain emerged from a study of blood T cell repertoires in COVID-19. Germline V CDR1 and CDR2: SGHDT, YYEEEE. V was clipped by 4 bases and J by 3 bases; unmatched bases: 0. The CDR3 sequence is 13 residues long. Produced via immunoSEQ multiplex PCR; TCRdb's table is partial and in-frame only. The sample consists of tens of thousands of clones, roughly 85% of them appearing once. The clonotype was recovered from a human donor in a cohort sampled during active COVID-19. Source material: peripheral blood. The V and J genes are TRBV5-6 and TRBJ2-7, with 11 bases identical to TRBD2. CDR3 coding DNA: TGTGCCAGCAGCACTAGCGGGAGCTACGAGCAGTACTTC. Translation: CASSTSGSYEQYF.